Here is one T cell receptor (beta chain) with its context. The record originates from a study of OX40 agonist ivuxolimab in advanced cancers. Overall study context: The dose of intravenous ivuxolimab that patients received every 2 weeks ranged from 0.01 to 10 mg/kg. Those treated in dose escalation had hepatocellular carcinoma, melanoma, renal cell cancer or head and neck cancer.

Per the germline V gene, CDR1 is SEHNR and CDR2 is FQNEAQ (reference sequence). V shed 5 bases and J 4 bases; nucleotides not matched to a gene: 4. This CDR3 contains 15 residues. TCRdb's table, derived via immunoSEQ multiplex PCR, lists solely in-frame clones and lacks some. The sample shows around 31,000 clones, about nine tenths of them seen only once. This rearrangement joins TRBV7-9 to TRBJ2-1; the match to TRBD1 covers 11 bases. Sequencing was performed on CD4+ or CD8+ T cells sorted from blood, taken in a trial of the OX40 agonist ivuxolimab. This TCR derives from an adult with an advanced solid tumor such as melanoma, head and neck, liver or kidney cancer. CDR3 DNA: TGTGCCAGCAGCCAAGGACAGGGGGCTTACAATGAGCAGTTCTTC. It codes for CASSQGQGAYNEQFF.